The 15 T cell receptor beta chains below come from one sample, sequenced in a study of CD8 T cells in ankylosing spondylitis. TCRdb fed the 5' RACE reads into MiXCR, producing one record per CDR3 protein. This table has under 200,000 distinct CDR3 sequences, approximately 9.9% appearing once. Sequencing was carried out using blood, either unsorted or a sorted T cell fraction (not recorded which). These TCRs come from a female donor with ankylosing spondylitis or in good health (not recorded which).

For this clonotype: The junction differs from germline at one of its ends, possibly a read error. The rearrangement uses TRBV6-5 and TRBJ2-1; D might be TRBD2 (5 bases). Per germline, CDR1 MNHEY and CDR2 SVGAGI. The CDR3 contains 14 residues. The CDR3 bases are TGTGCCAGCAGTTCTCTCGGGATCTACAATGAGCAGTCCTTC. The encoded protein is CASSSLGIYNEQSF.

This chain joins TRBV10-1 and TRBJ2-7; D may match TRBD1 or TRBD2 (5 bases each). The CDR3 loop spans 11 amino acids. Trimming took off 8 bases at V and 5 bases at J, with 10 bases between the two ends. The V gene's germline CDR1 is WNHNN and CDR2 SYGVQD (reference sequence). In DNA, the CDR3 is TGCGCCAGCGGGGACCTGGACGAGCAGTACTTC. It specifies CASGDLDEQYF.

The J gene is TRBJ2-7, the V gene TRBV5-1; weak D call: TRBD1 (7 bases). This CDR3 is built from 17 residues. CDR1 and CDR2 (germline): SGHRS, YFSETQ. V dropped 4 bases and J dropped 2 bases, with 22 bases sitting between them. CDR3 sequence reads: CASSPGGWTTGAYEQYF. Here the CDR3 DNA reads TGCGCCAGCAGCCCAGGGGGGTGGACTACGGGAGCCTACGAGCAGTACTTC.

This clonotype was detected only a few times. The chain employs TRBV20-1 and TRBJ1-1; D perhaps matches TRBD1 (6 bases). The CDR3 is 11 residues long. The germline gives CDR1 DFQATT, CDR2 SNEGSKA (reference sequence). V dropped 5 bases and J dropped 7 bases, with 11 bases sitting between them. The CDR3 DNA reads TGCAGTGCTCCCGCGGACAGTGAAGCTTTCTTT. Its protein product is CSAPADSEAFF.

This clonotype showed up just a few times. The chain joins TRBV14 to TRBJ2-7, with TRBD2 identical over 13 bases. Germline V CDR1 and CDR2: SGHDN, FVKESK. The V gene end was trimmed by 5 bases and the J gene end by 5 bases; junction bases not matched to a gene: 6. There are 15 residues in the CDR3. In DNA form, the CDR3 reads TGTGCCAGCAGCTCTTGGACTAGCGGGAGCAACGAGCAGTACTTC. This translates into CASSSWTSGSNEQYF.

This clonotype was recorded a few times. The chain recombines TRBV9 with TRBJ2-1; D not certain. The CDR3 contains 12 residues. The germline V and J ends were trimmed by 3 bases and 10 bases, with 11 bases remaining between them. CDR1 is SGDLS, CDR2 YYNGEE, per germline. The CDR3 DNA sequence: TGTGCCAGCAGCGCCTCTGGCAAGGAGCAGTTCTTC. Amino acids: CASSASGKEQFF.

In DNA form, the CDR3 reads TGTGCCACCAGCAGAGAATGGGGGCCGAGCTCCTACAATGAGCAGTTCTTC. Protein product: CATSREWGPSSYNEQFF. The chain carries TRBV15 and TRBJ2-1; D might be TRBD1 (6 bases). Trimming took 0 bases from V and 0 from J, leaving 12 bases between them. Per the germline V gene, CDR1 is LNHNV and CDR2 is YYDKDF (reference sequence). The CDR3 is 17 residues long. The full variable domain, completed using reference TRBV15 and TRBJ2-1, is DAMVIQNPRYQVTQFGKPVTLSCSQTLNHNVMYWYQQKSSQAPKLLFHYYDKDFNNEADTPDNFQSRRPNTSFCFLDIRSPGLGDTAMYLCATSREWGPSSYNEQFFGPGTRLTVL.

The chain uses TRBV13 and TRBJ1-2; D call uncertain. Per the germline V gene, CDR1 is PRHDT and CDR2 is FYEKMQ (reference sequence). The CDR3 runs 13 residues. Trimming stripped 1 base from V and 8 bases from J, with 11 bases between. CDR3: CASSLEGSRGYTF. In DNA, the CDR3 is TGTGCCAGCAGCTTAGAAGGATCCAGGGGCTACACCTTC.

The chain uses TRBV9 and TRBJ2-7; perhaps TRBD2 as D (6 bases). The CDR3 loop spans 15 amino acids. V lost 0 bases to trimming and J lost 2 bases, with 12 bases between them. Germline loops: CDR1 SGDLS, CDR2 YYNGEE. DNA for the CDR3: TGTGCCAGCAGCGTAGGGACTACCGGGGCCTACGAGCAGTACTTC. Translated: CASSVGTTGAYEQYF. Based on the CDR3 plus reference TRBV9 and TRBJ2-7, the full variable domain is DSGVTQTPKHLITATGQRVTLRCSPRSGDLSVYWYQQSLDQGLQFLIQYYNGEERAKGNILERFSAQQFPDLHSELNLSSLELGDSALYFCASSVGTTGAYEQYFGPGTRLTVT.

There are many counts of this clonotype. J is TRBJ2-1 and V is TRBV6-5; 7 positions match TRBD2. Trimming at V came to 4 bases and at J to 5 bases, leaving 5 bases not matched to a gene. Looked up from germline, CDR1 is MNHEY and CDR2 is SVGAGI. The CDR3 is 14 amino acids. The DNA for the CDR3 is TGTGCCAGCAGTTGGGGACTACTGAACAATGAGCAGTTCTTC. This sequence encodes CASSWGLLNNEQFF.

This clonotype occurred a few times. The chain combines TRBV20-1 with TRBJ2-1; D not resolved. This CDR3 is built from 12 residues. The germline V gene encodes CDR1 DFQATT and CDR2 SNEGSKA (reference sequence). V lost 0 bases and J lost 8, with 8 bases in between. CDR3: CSARDQEHEQFF. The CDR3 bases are TGCAGTGCTAGAGATCAGGAGCATGAGCAGTTCTTC.

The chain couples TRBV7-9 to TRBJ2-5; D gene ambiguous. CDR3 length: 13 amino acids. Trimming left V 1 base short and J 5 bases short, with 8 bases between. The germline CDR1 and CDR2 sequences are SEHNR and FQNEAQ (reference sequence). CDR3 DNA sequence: TGTGCCAGCAGCTTAGACGGGTGGGAGACCCAGTACTTC. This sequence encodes CASSLDGWETQYF.

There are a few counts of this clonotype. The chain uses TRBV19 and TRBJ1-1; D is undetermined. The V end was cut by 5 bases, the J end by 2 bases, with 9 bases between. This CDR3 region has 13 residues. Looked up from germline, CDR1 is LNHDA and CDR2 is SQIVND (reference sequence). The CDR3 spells CASSFGLNTEAFF. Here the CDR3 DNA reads TGTGCCAGTAGTTTCGGGTTAAACACTGAAGCTTTCTTT.

The CDR3, as DNA: TGCGCCAGCAGCCAAGAACTAGCGGGAGCCTACAATGAGCAGTTCTTC. The encoded protein is CASSQELAGAYNEQFF. This sequence joins TRBV4-3 and TRBJ2-1, with TRBD2 matching over 11 bases. After removal of 0 bases from V and 2 bases from J, the junction contained 0 bases not matched to a gene. This CDR3 contains 16 residues. Germline CDR1 reads LGHNA; CDR2 reads YSLEER.

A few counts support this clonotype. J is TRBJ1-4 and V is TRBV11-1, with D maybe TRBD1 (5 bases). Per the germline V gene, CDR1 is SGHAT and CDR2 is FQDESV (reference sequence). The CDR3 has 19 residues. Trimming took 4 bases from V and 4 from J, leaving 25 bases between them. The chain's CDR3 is CASSYRHRVSTGVNEKLFF. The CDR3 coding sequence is TGTGCCAGCAGCTACCGCCATCGGGTCTCAACAGGTGTTAATGAAAAACTGTTTTTT.